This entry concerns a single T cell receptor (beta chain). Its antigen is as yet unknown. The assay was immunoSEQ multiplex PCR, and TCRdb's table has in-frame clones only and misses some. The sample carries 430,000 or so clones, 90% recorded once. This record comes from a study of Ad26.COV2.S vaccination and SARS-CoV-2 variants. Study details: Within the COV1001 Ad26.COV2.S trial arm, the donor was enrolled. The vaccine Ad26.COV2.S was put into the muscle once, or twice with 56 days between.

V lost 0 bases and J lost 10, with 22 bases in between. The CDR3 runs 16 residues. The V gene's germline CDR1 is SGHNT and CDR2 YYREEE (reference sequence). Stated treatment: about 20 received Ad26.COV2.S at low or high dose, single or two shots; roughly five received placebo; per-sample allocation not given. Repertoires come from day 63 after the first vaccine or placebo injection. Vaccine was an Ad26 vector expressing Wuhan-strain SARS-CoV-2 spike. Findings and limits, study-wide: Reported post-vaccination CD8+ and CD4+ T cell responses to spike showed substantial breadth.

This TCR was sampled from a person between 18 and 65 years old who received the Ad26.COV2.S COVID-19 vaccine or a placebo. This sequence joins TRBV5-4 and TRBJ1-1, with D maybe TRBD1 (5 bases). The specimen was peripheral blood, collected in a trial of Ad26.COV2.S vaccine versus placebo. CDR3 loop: CASSLDLTAGGDGAFF. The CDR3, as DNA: TGTGCCAGCAGCTTGGATTTGACAGCCGGCGGGGACGGAGCTTTCTTT. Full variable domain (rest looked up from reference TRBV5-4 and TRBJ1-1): ETGVTQSPTHLIKTRGQQVTLRCSSQSGHNTVSWYQQALGQGPQFIFQYYREEENGRGNFPPRFSGLQFPNYSSELNVNALELDDSALYLCASSLDLTAGGDGAFFGQGTRLTVV.